The 15 T cell receptor beta chains below all came from one sample that was sequenced in a study of stem cell transplantation in POMP-related autoinflammatory disease. Clones were read by immunoSEQ multiplex PCR, and TCRdb kept only the in-frame ones, dropping some. The sample records some 33,000 clones, almost 90% being singletons. Sample: CD4+ T cells from PBMCs, taken before stem cell transplantation. The receptors shown here come from a human donor with POMP-related autoinflammation and immune dysregulation (PRAID).

This clone was counted between two and nine times. The chain uses TRBV5-1 and TRBJ2-5; unclear D gene. The CDR3 has 11 amino acids. With 2 bases removed from V and 1 base from J, the gap between germline ends came to 0 bases. The germline V gene encodes CDR1 SGHRS and CDR2 YFSETQ. DNA of the CDR3: TGCGCCAGCAGCTTCCAAGAGACCCAGTACTTC. It translates to CASSFQETQYF.

V usage is TRBV28 and J usage is TRBJ2-5; 7 bases are shared with TRBD2. TRBJ2-7 matches the DNA end more closely, so the J call is doubtful. CDR1 MDHEN and CDR2 SYDVKM come from the germline V gene. The CDR3 extends over 13 amino acids. DNA for the CDR3: TGTGCCAGCCTGGGCGGGAGTGGGTACGAGCAGTACTTC. It codes for CASLGGSGYEQYF.

The V and J genes are TRBV28 and TRBJ1-4, with a tentative D call TRBD1 (6 bases). Trimming took off 5 bases at V and 8 bases at J, with 6 bases between the two ends. CDR1 and CDR2 (germline): MDHEN, SYDVKM. The CDR3 runs 11 residues. CDR3 sequence (DNA): TGTGCCAGCAGTCAGGGGGAAAAACTGTTTTTT. Protein: CASSQGEKLFF. Filled out from reference TRBV28 and TRBJ1-4, the complete variable domain reads DVKVTQSSRYLVKRTGEKVFLECVQDMDHENMFWYRQDPGLGLRLIYFSYDVKMKEKGDIPEGYSVSREKKERFSLILESASTNQTSMYLCASSQGEKLFFGSGTQLSVL.

V gene TRBV5-1 combines with J gene TRBJ1-4; TRBD1 is a possible D gene (6 bases). There are 16 residues in the CDR3. Germline V gives CDR1 SGHRS, CDR2 YFSETQ. Between the trimmed V and J ends, which lost 0 bases and 2 bases, there was a span of 11 bases. The CDR3 protein is CASSLAAGQTNEKLFF. The CDR3 DNA follows: TGCGCCAGCAGCTTGGCAGCCGGACAGACTAATGAAAAACTGTTTTTT. Full variable domain (missing parts from reference TRBV5-1 and TRBJ1-4): KAGVTQTPRYLIKTRGQQVTLSCSPISGHRSVSWYQQTPGQGLQFLFEYFSETQRNKGNFPGRFSGRQFSNSRSEMNVSTLELGDSALYLCASSLAAGQTNEKLFFGSGTQLSVL.

The gene calls are TRBV6-5 and TRBJ1-2; D not resolved. CDR1 and CDR2 from the germline V gene are MNHEY and SVGAGI. V was shortened by 6 bases and J by 3 bases, with 5 bases between the two germline ends. CDR3 length equals 11 residues. The CDR3 nucleotides are TGTGCCAGCAGCCCTCACTATGGCTACACCTTC. Its protein is CASSPHYGYTF.

The chain carries TRBV4-1 and TRBJ2-5; D unclear. Per germline, CDR1 MGHRA and CDR2 YSYEKL. The CDR3 is 10 amino acids. V dropped 9 bases and J dropped 5 bases, with 7 bases sitting between them. The CDR3 protein is CARRLETQYF. The CDR3 DNA follows: TGCGCCAGAAGGTTGGAGACCCAGTACTTC.

The chain recombines TRBV21-1 with TRBJ2-5; TRBD1 reflects the table's D call only, with no check against the DNA. TRBV21-1 is a recognized pseudogene. The CDR3 consists of 17 residues. CDR3 nucleotides: TGTGCCAGCAGCAAAGGGGGTCCCCAGGGGGCCGGAGAGACCCAGTACTTC. This translates into CASSKGGPQGAGETQYF.

The CDR3 DNA follows: TGTGCCAGCAGCGGGGGACCGCCCAAGTTGGCCCAGTACTTC. This codes for CASSGGPPKLAQYF. V usage is TRBV2 and J usage is TRBJ2-5, with TRBD2 as a possible D gene (6 bases). The V gene lost 6 bases and the J gene lost 9 bases, with 20 bases spanning the gap. Per germline, CDR1 SNHLY and CDR2 FYNNEI. The CDR3 covers 14 residues. Full variable domain (remainder filled in from reference TRBV2 and TRBJ2-5): EPEVTQTPSHQVTQMGQEVILRCVPISNHLYFYWYRQILGQKVEFLVSFYNNEISEKSEIFDDQFSVERPDGSNFTLKIRSTKLEDSAMYFCASSGGPPKLAQYFGPGTRLLVL.

The rearrangement links TRBV5-5 to TRBJ2-7, with D unclear. Per germline, CDR1 SGHKS and CDR2 YYEKEE (reference sequence). Deletions cut 4 bases from V and 1 base from J, with 21 bases between. This CDR3 has 17 residues. CDR3 in amino acids: CASSAAAIPAWSYEQYF. CDR3 DNA: TGTGCCAGCAGCGCCGCGGCTATACCTGCATGGTCCTACGAGCAGTACTTC.

V is TRBV28 and J is TRBJ2-5; D is possibly TRBD1 (7 bases). The CDR3 consists of 12 residues. Germline V gene lookup returns CDR1 MDHEN and CDR2 SYDVKM. The V gene lost 6 bases and the J gene lost 5 bases, with 10 bases spanning the gap. CDR3: CASRSGGETQYF. The DNA for the CDR3 is TGTGCCAGCAGATCAGGGGGGGAGACCCAGTACTTC.

The chain joins TRBV11-3 to TRBJ1-5; D is possibly TRBD1 (6 bases). The germline CDR1 and CDR2 sequences are SGHNT and YENEEA. V gave up 9 bases and J gave up 4 bases, with 16 bases separating them. The CDR3 extends over 14 amino acids. The DNA of the CDR3 is TGTGCCAGACCTAGGGGCCAGGGGAATCAGCCCCAGCATTTT. Protein: CARPRGQGNQPQHF.

The sample holds one count of this clone. This rearrangement joins TRBV29-1 to TRBJ1-4; tentatively, D is TRBD1 (6 bases). Germline CDR1 and CDR2: SQVTM and ANQGSEA. V was trimmed by 4 bases and J by 8 bases, leaving 14 bases between them. The CDR3 spans 13 residues. CDR3 loop: CSVVGRGNEKLFF. DNA for the CDR3: TGCAGCGTTGTAGGGAGGGGGAACGAAAAACTGTTTTTT.

CDR3 DNA: TGTGCCTGGAACCCAAGCGGGAGGGAGAATGAGCAGTTCTTC. The encoded protein is CAWNPSGRENEQFF. This chain links TRBV30 with TRBJ2-1; 10 nucleotides align to TRBD2. In germline, CDR1 is GTSNPN, CDR2 SVGIG (reference sequence). Trimming at V came to 4 bases and at J to 7 bases, leaving 7 bases not matched to a gene. The CDR3 is 14 amino acids.

The chain's CDR3 is CASSLALGQGRRDTQYF. The CDR3, as DNA: TGTGCCAGCAGCTTAGCCCTGGGGCAGGGAAGGAGGGATACGCAGTATTTT. The chain couples TRBV7-6 to TRBJ2-3; D might be TRBD1 or TRBD2, each matching 5 bases. Looked up from germline, CDR1 is SGHVS and CDR2 is FNYEAQ. The CDR3 loop spans 17 amino acids. The ends were cut back, 0 bases at V and 6 bases at J, with 19 bases in the middle.

The J gene is TRBJ2-7, the V gene TRBV5-1; D is undetermined. The CDR3 spans 12 residues. Trimming left V 7 bases short and J 0 bases short, with 8 bases between. In germline, CDR1 is SGHRS, CDR2 YFSETQ. CDR3: CASCAPSYEQYF. CDR3 bases: TGCGCCAGCTGCGCTCCCTCCTACGAGCAGTACTTC.